This entry lists 9 T cell receptor beta chains sequenced from one sample in a study of blood T cell repertoires in COVID-19. Sequencing was performed with immunoSEQ multiplex PCR; in TCRdb, only in-frame clones are kept and a portion is missing. The sample has about 120,000 clones, about 90% seen once. Material: peripheral blood. These receptor sequences come from a man between 65 and 79 years old who had recovered from COVID-19.

The genes are TRBV21-1 and TRBJ2-1; the listed D gene, TRBD2, was not tested against the DNA. TRBV21-1 is a listed pseudogene. CDR3 length equals 11 residues. CDR3: CATSGYNEQFF. DNA for the CDR3: TGTGCGACTAGCGGTTACAATGAGCAGTTCTTC.

This clone was recorded once. V usage is TRBV19 and J usage is TRBJ2-7; TRBD2 might be the D (5 bases). The CDR3 extends over 13 amino acids. CDR1 LNHDA and CDR2 SQIVND come from the germline V gene (reference sequence). Trimming took off 8 bases at V and 2 bases at J, with 13 bases between the two ends. In DNA, the CDR3 is TGTGCCAGTTCCCCGGCGGGTGCCTACGAGCAGTACTTC. Its translation: CASSPAGAYEQYF. The whole variable domain, remainder taken from reference TRBV19 and TRBJ2-7, is DGGITQSPKYLFRKEGQNVTLSCEQNLNHDAMYWYRQDPGQGLRLIYYSQIVNDFQKGDIAEGYSVSREKKESFPLTVTSAQKNPTAFYLCASSPAGAYEQYFGPGTRLTVT.

The chain employs TRBV11-3 and TRBJ2-3; the D gene is possibly TRBD2 (6 bases). Germline values: CDR1 SGHNT, CDR2 YENEEA. This CDR3 spans 15 amino acids. The V and J ends lost 5 bases and 6 bases respectively, with 18 bases between them. The CDR3 protein is CASSRGGEGVDTQYF. The CDR3, as DNA: TGTGCCAGCAGCCGCGGCGGGGAAGGTGTTGATACGCAGTATTTT.

The chain has TRBV6-5 and TRBJ2-3; tentative D call: TRBD1 (7 bases). V shed 4 bases and J shed 10 bases, with 15 bases lying between them. Per germline, CDR1 MNHEY and CDR2 SVGAGI. The CDR3 sequence is 13 residues long. CDR3 coding DNA: TGTGCCAGCAGTTCGACAGGGCCGGGGGCGCAGTATTTT. This gives the protein CASSSTGPGAQYF.

This chain connects TRBV27 to TRBJ1-6, with D hard to call. This CDR3 comprises 15 residues. Trimming took off 1 base at V and 5 bases at J, with 9 bases between the two ends. Germline values: CDR1 MNHEY, CDR2 SMNVEV (reference sequence). This CDR3 reads CASSLYSNDNSPLHF. In DNA form, the CDR3 reads TGTGCCAGCAGTTTATATAGCAACGATAATTCACCCCTCCACTTT.

The V gene is TRBV2, the J gene TRBJ1-2; the D gene is possibly TRBD1 (5 bases). The CDR3 covers 14 residues. V was cut by 4 bases and J by 4 bases, with 13 bases left in between. Germline assignment: CDR1 SNHLY and CDR2 FYNNEI. In DNA form, the CDR3 reads TGTGCCAGCAGTGTCGGGGGAGTAATCTATGGCTACACCTTC. Its protein is CASSVGGVIYGYTF.

The CDR3: CATAGQGLGYTF. Here the CDR3 DNA reads TGTGCCACCGCGGGACAGGGGTTGGGCTACACCTTC. V gene TRBV24-1 combines with J gene TRBJ1-2; 10 bases align to TRBD1. The length of the CDR3 is 12 residues. Germline V lookup: CDR1 KGHDR, CDR2 SFDVKD. With 9 bases clipped from V and 8 bases from J, the junction kept 5 bases outside the gene matches.

The chain recombines TRBV4-3 with TRBJ1-4; no clear D. The CDR3 has 15 amino acids. Looked up from germline, CDR1 is LGHNA and CDR2 is YSLEER. V was shortened by 0 bases and J by 4 bases, with 9 bases between the two germline ends. CDR3 amino acids: CASSQDPGFNEKLFF. CDR3 bases: TGCGCCAGCAGCCAAGATCCAGGATTTAATGAAAAACTGTTTTTT.

V is TRBV6-6 and J is TRBJ2-1, with a possible D match to TRBD2 (6 bases). This CDR3 spans 12 amino acids. V lost 9 bases and J lost 14, with 20 bases in between. In germline, CDR1 is MNHNY, CDR2 SVGAGI (reference sequence). CDR3 residues: CASQPQGRREFF. Here the CDR3 DNA reads TGTGCCAGTCAACCTCAGGGACGGAGGGAGTTCTTC.